This T cell receptor beta chain emerged from a study of T cells after posttransplantation cyclophosphamide. A marrow graft followed busulfan-fludarabine conditioning, with cyclophosphamide on days +3 and +4. CDR1 and CDR2 from the germline V gene are SNHLY and FYNNEI. The CDR3 length is 13 residues. The V segment lost 8 bases and the J segment 4 bases; nucleotides outside the gene matches: 7. Sequencing used immunoSEQ multiplex PCR; TCRdb keeps in-frame clones, though not all of them. The sample yields some 4,300 clones, 76% seen once. General observations from the study: Skin or GI-infiltrating T cells shared few TRB sequences with blood. Recipient CMV seropositivity and CMV reactivation strongly tracked TRB clonality. Donor-recipient repertoire similarity was low at 1-2 months, rising over year one.

A note on this clone: The antigen is unknown.

The TCR comes from a male patient between 40 and 49 years old who received an allogeneic stem cell transplant from a related donor, was CMV-positive, and had acute and chronic GVHD. The graft donor may account for some of the T cells. This chain connects TRBV2 to TRBJ1-1; TRBD1 matches 7 bases. The starting material was PBMCs, obtained after allogeneic stem cell transplant with posttransplant cyclophosphamide. The CDR3 DNA reads TGTGCCAGCGGGGAGACAGGGATCACTGAAGCTTTCTTT. Translated, it gives CASGETGITEAFF.